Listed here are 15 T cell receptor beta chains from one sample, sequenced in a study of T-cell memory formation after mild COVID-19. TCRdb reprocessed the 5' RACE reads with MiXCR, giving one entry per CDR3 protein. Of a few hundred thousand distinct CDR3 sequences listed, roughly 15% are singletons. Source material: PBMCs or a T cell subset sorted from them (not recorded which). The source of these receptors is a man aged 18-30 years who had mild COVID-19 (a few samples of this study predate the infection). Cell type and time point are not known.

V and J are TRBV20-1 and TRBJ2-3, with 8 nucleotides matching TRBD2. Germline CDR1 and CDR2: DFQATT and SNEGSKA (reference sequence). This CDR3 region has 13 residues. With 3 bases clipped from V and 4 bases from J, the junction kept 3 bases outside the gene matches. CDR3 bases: TGCAGTGCTAGCGGGGGGGTGGCAGATACGCAGTATTTT. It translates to CSASGGVADTQYF.

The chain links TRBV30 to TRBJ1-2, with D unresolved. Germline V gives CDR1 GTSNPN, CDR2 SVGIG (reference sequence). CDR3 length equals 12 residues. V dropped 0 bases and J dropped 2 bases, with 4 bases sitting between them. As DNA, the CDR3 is TGTGCCTGGAGTGTACAGAACTATGGCTACACCTTC. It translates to CAWSVQNYGYTF.

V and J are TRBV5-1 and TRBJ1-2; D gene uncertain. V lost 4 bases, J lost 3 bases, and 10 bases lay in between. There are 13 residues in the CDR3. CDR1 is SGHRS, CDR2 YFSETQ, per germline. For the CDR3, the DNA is TGCGCCAGCAGCCAAGTCGGGGACTATGGCTACACCTTC. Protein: CASSQVGDYGYTF.

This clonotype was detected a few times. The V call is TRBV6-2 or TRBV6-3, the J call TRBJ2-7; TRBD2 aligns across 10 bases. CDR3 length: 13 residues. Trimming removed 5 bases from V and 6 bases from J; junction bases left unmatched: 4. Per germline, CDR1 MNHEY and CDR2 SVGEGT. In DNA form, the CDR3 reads TGTGCCAGCAGTGGCAGACTAGCGGGCGAGCAGTACGTC. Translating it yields CASSGRLAGEQYV.

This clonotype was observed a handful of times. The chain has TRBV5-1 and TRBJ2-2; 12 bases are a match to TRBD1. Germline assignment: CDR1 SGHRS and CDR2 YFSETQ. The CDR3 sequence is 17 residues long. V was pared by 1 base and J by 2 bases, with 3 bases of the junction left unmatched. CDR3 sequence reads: CASSLQGQGANTGELFF. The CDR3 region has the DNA TGCGCCAGCAGCTTGCAGGGACAGGGGGCTAACACCGGGGAGCTGTTTTTT.

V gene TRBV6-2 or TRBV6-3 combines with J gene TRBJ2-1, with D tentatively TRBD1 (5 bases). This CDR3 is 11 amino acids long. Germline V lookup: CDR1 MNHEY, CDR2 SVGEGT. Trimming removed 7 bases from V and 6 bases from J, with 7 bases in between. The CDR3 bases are TGTGCCAGCATGCAGGGCAATGAGCAGTTCTTC. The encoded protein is CASMQGNEQFF.

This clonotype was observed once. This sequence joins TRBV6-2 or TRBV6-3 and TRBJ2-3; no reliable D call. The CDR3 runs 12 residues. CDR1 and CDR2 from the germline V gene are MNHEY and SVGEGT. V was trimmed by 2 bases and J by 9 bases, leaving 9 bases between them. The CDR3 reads CASSYRVGTQYF. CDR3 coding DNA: TGTGCCAGCAGTTACCGGGTAGGGACGCAGTATTTT.

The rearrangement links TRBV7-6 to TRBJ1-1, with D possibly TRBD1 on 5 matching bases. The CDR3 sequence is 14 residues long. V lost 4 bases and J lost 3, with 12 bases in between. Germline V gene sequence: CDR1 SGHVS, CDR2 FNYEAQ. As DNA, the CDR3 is TGTGCCAGCAGCTCCGGGGCGGGTTACACTGAAGCTTTCTTT. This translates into CASSSGAGYTEAFF.

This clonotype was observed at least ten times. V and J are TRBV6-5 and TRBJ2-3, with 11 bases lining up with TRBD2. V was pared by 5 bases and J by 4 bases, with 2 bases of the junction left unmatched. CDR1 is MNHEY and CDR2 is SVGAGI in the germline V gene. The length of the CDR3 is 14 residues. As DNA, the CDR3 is TGTGCCAGCAGTCCTAGCGGGGGGCCAGATACGCAGTATTTT. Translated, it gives CASSPSGGPDTQYF.

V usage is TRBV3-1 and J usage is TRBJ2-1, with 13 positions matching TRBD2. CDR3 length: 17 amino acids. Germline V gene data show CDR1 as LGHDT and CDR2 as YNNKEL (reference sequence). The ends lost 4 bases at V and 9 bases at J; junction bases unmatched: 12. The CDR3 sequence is CASSRGLAGLWPGEQFF. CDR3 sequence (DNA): TGTGCCAGCAGCCGGGGACTAGCGGGGTTATGGCCGGGTGAGCAGTTCTTC.

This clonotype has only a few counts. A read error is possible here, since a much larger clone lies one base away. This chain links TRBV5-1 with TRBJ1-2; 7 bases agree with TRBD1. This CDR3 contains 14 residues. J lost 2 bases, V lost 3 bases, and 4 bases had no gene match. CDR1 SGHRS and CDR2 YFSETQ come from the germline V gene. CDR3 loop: CASSWGDRNYGYTF. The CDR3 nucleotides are TGCGCCAGCAGCTGGGGGGACAGAAACTATGGCTACACCTTC.

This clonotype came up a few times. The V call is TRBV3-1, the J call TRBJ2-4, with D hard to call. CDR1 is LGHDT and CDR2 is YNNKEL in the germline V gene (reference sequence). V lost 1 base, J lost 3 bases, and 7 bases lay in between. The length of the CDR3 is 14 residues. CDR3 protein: CASSQAWDKNIQYF. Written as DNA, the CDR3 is TGTGCCAGCAGCCAAGCGTGGGACAAAAACATTCAGTACTTC. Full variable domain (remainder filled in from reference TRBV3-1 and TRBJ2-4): DTAVSQTPKYLVTQMGNDKSIKCEQNLGHDTMYWYKQDSKKFLKIMFSYNNKELIINETVPNRFSPKSPDKAHLNLHINSLELGDSAVYFCASSQAWDKNIQYFGAGTRLSVL.

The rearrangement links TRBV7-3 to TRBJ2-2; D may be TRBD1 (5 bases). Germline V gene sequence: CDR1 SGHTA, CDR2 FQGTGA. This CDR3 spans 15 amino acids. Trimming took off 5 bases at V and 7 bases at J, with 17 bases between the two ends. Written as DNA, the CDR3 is TGTGCCAGCAGCGCCACCGGGCAGGGCGTCGGGGAGCTGTTTTTT. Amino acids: CASSATGQGVGELFF.

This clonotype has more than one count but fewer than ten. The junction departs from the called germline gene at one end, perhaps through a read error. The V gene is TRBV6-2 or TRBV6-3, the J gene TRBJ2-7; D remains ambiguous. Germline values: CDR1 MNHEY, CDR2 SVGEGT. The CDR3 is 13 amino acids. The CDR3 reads CASSHSNSYEQYF. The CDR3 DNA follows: TGTGCCAGCAGTCACTCAAACTCCTACGAGCAGTACTTC.

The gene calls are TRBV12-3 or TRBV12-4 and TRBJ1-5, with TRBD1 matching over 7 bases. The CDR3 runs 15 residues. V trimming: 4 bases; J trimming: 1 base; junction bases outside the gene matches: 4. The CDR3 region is CASSSQGTSNQPQHF. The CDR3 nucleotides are TGTGCCAGCAGTTCACAGGGGACGAGCAATCAGCCCCAGCATTTT.